Listed here are 13 T cell receptor beta chains from one sample, sequenced in a study of siplizumab effects on memory and regulatory T cells. Some clones are missing from TCRdb's copy, which holds only in-frame ones; the method was immunoSEQ multiplex PCR. This table has 65,000 to 85,000 clones, 85% to 95% appearing once. Material for sequencing was CD8+ T cells sorted from blood. These receptors were taken from a human donor in good health.

V and J are TRBV7-3 and TRBJ2-7, with D possibly matching TRBD1 (5 bases). Germline lookup yields CDR1 SGHTA and CDR2 FQGTGA. CDR3 length: 15 amino acids. V lost 0 bases and J 2 bases, leaving 11 bases between the germline ends. The CDR3 DNA sequence: TGTGCCAGCAGCTTAACTCCGACAGAAACCTACGAGCAGTACTTC. This gives the protein CASSLTPTETYEQYF. The complete variable domain, with remaining parts taken from reference TRBV7-3 and TRBJ2-7, reads GAGVSQTPSNKVTEKGKYVELRCDPISGHTALYWYRQSLGQGPEFLIYFQGTGAADDSGLPNDRFFAVRPEGSVSTLKIQRTERGDSAVYLCASSLTPTETYEQYFGPGTRLTVT.

The V call is TRBV15, the J call TRBJ2-7, with D perhaps matching TRBD1 (5 bases). CDR1 is LNHNV, CDR2 YYDKDF, per germline (reference sequence). V lost 3 bases and J lost 4, with 13 bases in between. This CDR3 contains 14 residues. CDR3 residues: CATSSEGVRYEQYF. The DNA of the CDR3 is TGTGCCACCAGCAGTGAAGGGGTCAGGTACGAGCAGTACTTC. Looking up the rest from reference TRBV15 and TRBJ2-7 gives the full variable domain: DAMVIQNPRYQVTQFGKPVTLSCSQTLNHNVMYWYQQKSSQAPKLLFHYYDKDFNNEADTPDNFQSRRPNTSFCFLDIRSPGLGDTAMYLCATSSEGVRYEQYFGPGTRLTVT.

This clone is a singleton in its sample. The gene calls are TRBV5-6 and TRBJ2-7; D is unresolved. Germline CDR1 and CDR2: SGHDT and YYEEEE. The CDR3 length is 12 residues. V lost 4 bases to trimming and J lost 4 bases, with 9 bases between them. CDR3 sequence: CASSLGIYEQYF. The CDR3 nucleotides read TGTGCCAGCAGCCTGGGGATATACGAGCAGTACTTC.

The genes are TRBV14 and TRBJ1-6; no clear D. The germline gives CDR1 SGHDN, CDR2 FVKESK. The V end was cut by 8 bases, the J end by 7 bases, with 9 bases between. The CDR3 consists of 12 residues. The CDR3 sequence: CASARPNSPLHF. DNA of the CDR3: TGTGCCAGCGCCAGACCAAATTCACCCCTCCACTTT.

This rearrangement joins TRBV4-1 to TRBJ2-1, with TRBD2 identical over 10 bases. V gave up 5 bases and J gave up 7 bases; unmatched junction bases: 11. This CDR3 has 16 residues. Germline V lookup: CDR1 MGHRA, CDR2 YSYEKL. CDR3 sequence: CASSWTLAGGNNEQFF. DNA for the CDR3: TGCGCCAGCAGCTGGACGTTAGCGGGGGGAAATAATGAGCAGTTCTTC.

The chain recombines TRBV28 with TRBJ1-2; D unclear. Trimming pared 6 bases from V and 7 bases from J, leaving 15 bases between. Germline V gives CDR1 MDHEN, CDR2 SYDVKM. This CDR3 comprises 13 residues. CDR3 coding DNA: TGTGCCAGCAGCCTTTTGCAGGATTCTGGCTACACCTTC. Amino acid sequence: CASSLLQDSGYTF.

The chain links TRBV5-4 to TRBJ2-7; 9 nucleotides agree with TRBD1. The ends lost 4 bases at V and 4 bases at J; junction bases unmatched: 6. The CDR3 extends over 14 amino acids. In germline, CDR1 is SGHNT, CDR2 YYREEE (reference sequence). CDR3 loop: CASSPGTGLYEQYF. CDR3 DNA sequence: TGTGCCAGCAGCCCTGGGACAGGGTTGTACGAGCAGTACTTC.

The V gene is TRBV27, the J gene TRBJ1-1, with 7 bases that match TRBD1. CDR3 length equals 13 residues. Germline CDR1 MNHEY, CDR2 SMNVEV (reference sequence). V trimming: 5 bases; J trimming: 5 bases; junction bases outside the gene matches: 5. Here the CDR3 reads CASSLTGITEAFF. CDR3 coding DNA: TGTGCCAGCAGTCTGACAGGGATTACTGAAGCTTTCTTT.

This clone was detected only once. V usage is TRBV19 and J usage is TRBJ1-1; 10 bases line up with TRBD1. This CDR3 is built from 14 residues. CDR1 and CDR2 from the germline V gene are LNHDA and SQIVND (reference sequence). J lost 5 bases, V lost 3 bases, and 3 bases had no gene match. The CDR3 protein is CASSIGTGATEAFF. The CDR3 region has the DNA TGTGCCAGTAGTATCGGGACAGGGGCGACTGAAGCTTTCTTT.

This chain uses TRBV5-1 with TRBJ2-3; 7 bases line up with TRBD1. The J segment lost 5 bases and the V segment lost 5 bases, leaving 5 bases of the junction unmatched. This CDR3 comprises 13 residues. The germline CDR1 and CDR2 sequences are SGHRS and YFSETQ. Here the CDR3 reads CASSPDREDTQYF. The CDR3 DNA follows: TGCGCCAGCAGTCCTGACAGGGAAGATACGCAGTATTTT.

The chain couples TRBV19 to TRBJ2-1; 12 bases fit TRBD2. The CDR3 is 15 amino acids. The trim removed 3 bases at V and 9 bases at J, leaving 6 bases unmatched. Germline CDR1 LNHDA, CDR2 SQIVND (reference sequence). CDR3 nucleotide sequence: TGTGCCAGTAGTATGGCTAGCGGGGGGGACGGTGAGCAGTTCTTC. Its protein is CASSMASGGDGEQFF.

This chain joins TRBV4-1 and TRBJ1-3, with 7 bases aligning to TRBD1. Germline assignment: CDR1 MGHRA and CDR2 YSYEKL. The CDR3 totals 16 residues. J gave up 4 bases and V 0 bases, and 6 bases lay outside the gene matches. This chain's CDR3 is CASSQDPTGAGNTIYF. The CDR3 DNA is TGCGCCAGCAGCCAAGATCCTACAGGGGCGGGAAACACCATATATTTT.

V usage is TRBV9 and J usage is TRBJ2-1; maybe TRBD2 (6 bases). Germline values: CDR1 SGDLS, CDR2 YYNGEE. The CDR3 length is 14 residues. Trimming removed 0 bases at V and 7 bases at J, with 11 bases between. This CDR3 is CASSVVGAGNEQFF. Written as DNA, the CDR3 is TGTGCCAGCAGCGTAGTAGGGGCGGGGAATGAGCAGTTCTTC. Full variable domain (rest looked up from reference TRBV9 and TRBJ2-1): DSGVTQTPKHLITATGQRVTLRCSPRSGDLSVYWYQQSLDQGLQFLIQYYNGEERAKGNILERFSAQQFPDLHSELNLSSLELGDSALYFCASSVVGAGNEQFFGPGTRLTVL.